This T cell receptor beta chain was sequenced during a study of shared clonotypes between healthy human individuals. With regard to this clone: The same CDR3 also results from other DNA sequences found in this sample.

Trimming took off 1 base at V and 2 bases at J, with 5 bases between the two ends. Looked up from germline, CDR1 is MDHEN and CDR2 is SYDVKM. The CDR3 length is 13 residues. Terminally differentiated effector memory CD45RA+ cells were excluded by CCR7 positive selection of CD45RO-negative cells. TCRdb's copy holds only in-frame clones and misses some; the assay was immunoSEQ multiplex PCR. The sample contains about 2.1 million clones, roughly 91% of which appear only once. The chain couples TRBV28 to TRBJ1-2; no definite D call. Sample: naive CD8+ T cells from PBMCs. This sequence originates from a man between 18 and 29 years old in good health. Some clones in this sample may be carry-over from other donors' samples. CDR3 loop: CASSLSVNYGYTF. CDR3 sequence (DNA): TGTGCCAGCAGTTTATCGGTAAACTATGGCTACACCTTC.